This is a list of T cell receptor beta chains from one sample in a study of blood T cell repertoires in COVID-19. Only in-frame clones appear in the TCRdb table, and some are missing; sequencing was by immunoSEQ multiplex PCR. Found here are about 250,000 clones, about 90% of them singletons; the top ten hold about 1.3%. Material for sequencing was peripheral blood. Source of these receptors: a man older than 75 with acute or convalescent COVID-19. Each CDR3 is given with its conserved first and last residue. Fields, in order: J gene, clone size, V gene, D gene, CDR3 DNA, CDR3 protein. A D gene is named only where the DNA matches it firmly. Clone sizes are given selectively: once, few, many, or a class where the clone is expanded.

>TRBJ2-7|once|TRBV19|TRBD1
TGTGCCAGTCGGGACAGGGGTTCCTACGAGCAGTACTTC
CASRDRGSYEQYF
>TRBJ1-4|.|TRBV6-6|TRBD1
TGTGCCAGCAGTTACAACCCGGGACAGGGAGGGGAAAAACTGTTTTTT
CASSYNPGQGGEKLFF
>TRBJ2-7|.|TRBV13|.
TGTGCCAGCAGCGCCTCAACTAAGGCCTACGAGCAGTACTTC
CASSASTKAYEQYF
>TRBJ2-5|.|TRBV18|.
TGTGCCAGCTCACCACTTCCGGGGGATAGCGGCTCCCAGTACTTC
CASSPLPGDSGSQYF
>TRBJ1-5|.|TRBV2|.
TGTGCCAGCATAGAACGGAGAAGCAATCAGCCCCAGCATTTT
CASIERRSNQPQHF
>TRBJ2-1|few|TRBV13|.
TGTGCCAGCAGCCGGCTAAGACTAGACAACTACAATGAGCAGTTCTTC
CASSRLRLDNYNEQFF
>TRBJ1-4|.|TRBV9|.
TGTGCCAGCAGCGTAGGTACGGGGTCAACTAATGAAAAACTGTTTTTT
CASSVGTGSTNEKLFF
>TRBJ1-5|.|TRBV9|.
TGTGCCAGCAAGCAGCCCCCCTATTGGTGCAGGGTACAGCCCCAGCATTTT
CASKQPPYWCRVQPQHF
>TRBJ2-3|.|TRBV5-4|.
TGTGCCAGCAGCTTGGGTAACAGGCCAGATACGCAGTATTTT
CASSLGNRPDTQYF
>TRBJ2-7|.|TRBV11-2|.
TGTGCCAGCACCCCTAGGGGGACTACCATTTCCTACGAGCAGTACTTC
CASTPRGTTISYEQYF
>TRBJ2-3|.|TRBV4-2|TRBD1
TGTGCCAGCAGCCTCACCCAGGGGGACAGGGGCGGAACAGATACGCAGTATTTT
CASSLTQGDRGGTDTQYF
>TRBJ1-2|.|TRBV28|.
TGTGCCAGCAGTTTGAGAGGGGGTGGCTACACCTTC
CASSLRGGGYTF
>TRBJ2-1|few|TRBV10-3|.
TGTGCCATCAGTGAGTCGGACACCTACAATGAGCAGTTCTTC
CAISESDTYNEQFF
>TRBJ2-2|.|TRBV7-3|TRBD1
TGTGCCAGCAGCCCTAGGGGACAGGGAACCGGGGAGCTGTTTTTT
CASSPRGQGTGELFF
>TRBJ2-2|.|TRBV28|TRBD2
TGTGCCAGCAGTGCGGGGGGGCGCACCGGGGAGCTGTTTTTT
CASSAGGRTGELFF
>TRBJ2-1|.|TRBV7-9|.
TGTGCCAGCAGCTTAGACAGCAATGAGCAGTTCTTC
CASSLDSNEQFF
>TRBJ2-3|.|TRBV7-2|TRBD2
TGTGCCAGCAGCTTAAGTAGCGGGGGTAGCACAGATACGCAGTATTTT
CASSLSSGGSTDTQYF
>TRBJ1-2|.|TRBV3-1/TRBV3-2|.
TGTGCCAGCAGCCAAGATGTCTCGGGCTACACCTTC
CASSQDVSGYTF
>TRBJ1-2|.|TRBV4-3|TRBD1
TGCGCCAGCAGCCAAGTAAGGGGGCCTAACTATGGCTACACCTTC
CASSQVRGPNYGYTF
>TRBJ1-2|.|TRBV21-1|.
TGTGCCAGCAGCCCCTGTGGGACAGGGGATGGCTACACCTTC
CASSPCGTGDGYTF
>TRBJ1-5|once|TRBV5-5|.
TGTGCCAGCAGCCAGGCCGTCCAAAATCAGCCCCAGCATTTT
CASSQAVQNQPQHF
>TRBJ1-1|.|TRBV29-1|TRBD1
TGCAGCGCCGCCGGACAGGGAAGGACTGAAGCTTTCTTT
CSAAGQGRTEAFF
>TRBJ2-3|.|TRBV19|TRBD2
TGTGCCAGTAGCCCACTAGCGGGAGGGAGAGATACGCAGTATTTT
CASSPLAGGRDTQYF
>TRBJ2-5|.|TRBV24-1|.
TGTGCCACCAGTGATGGTGACACCACCTGGTTAGAGACCCAGTACTTC
CATSDGDTTWLETQYF
>TRBJ1-4|.|TRBV29-1|.
TGCAGCGCCCTGGAGGGCTCTCAACTGTTTTTT
CSALEGSQLFF
>TRBJ2-1|.|TRBV7-9|.
TGTGCCAGCAGCTATAGCGGTAGCGATGAGCAGTTCTTC
CASSYSGSDEQFF
>TRBJ1-5|.|TRBV6-6|TRBD1
TGTGCCAGCAGTCCAGGGACAGGCGCTGGACCCCAGCATTTT
CASSPGTGAGPQHF
>TRBJ1-5|.|TRBV15|.
TGTGCCACCAGCAGAGGAGACAGGTTCAATCAGCCCCAGCATTTT
CATSRGDRFNQPQHF
>TRBJ2-1|.|TRBV5-8|TRBD2
TGTGCCAGCAGGAAGACTAGCGGGGGCTCCAATGAGCAGTTCTTC
CASRKTSGGSNEQFF
>TRBJ2-1|once|TRBV27|.
TGTGCCAGCAGTTTATCGAGCGCTTTCAATGAGCAGTTCTTC
CASSLSSAFNEQFF
>TRBJ2-7|.|TRBV5-1|.
TGCGCCAGCAGCCTCTCAAGCGGGTCCTCCTACGAGCAGTACTTC
CASSLSSGSSYEQYF
>TRBJ1-2|.|TRBV29-1|.
TGCAGCGTTGAAGGGACAGTACTTGACTATGGCTACACCTTC
CSVEGTVLDYGYTF
>TRBJ1-2|.|TRBV19|.
TGTGCCAGTAGCCTAACAGGAATCGGCTACACCTTC
CASSLTGIGYTF
>TRBJ1-1|.|TRBV19|TRBD1
TGTGCCAGTAGTACCCGACAGGGGGAGACTGAAGCTTTCTTT
CASSTRQGETEAFF
>TRBJ1-4|few|TRBV11-2|TRBD1
TGTGCCAGCAGCATACCCGGACAGGCAACTAATGAAAAACTGTTTTTT
CASSIPGQATNEKLFF
>TRBJ1-1|.|TRBV6-5|.
TGTGCCACCGGGGTCTTGAGGGTAAACACTGAAGCTTTCTTT
CATGVLRVNTEAFF
>TRBJ2-2|.|TRBV28|TRBD2
TGTGCCAGCAGTGCGTTATCTAGCGGGAGTTGGTACACCGGGGAGCTGTTTTTT
CASSALSSGSWYTGELFF
>TRBJ1-1|.|TRBV5-1|.
TGCGCCAGCAGCTTGGGCGGACTCGGGGGGCTGGGAGCTGAAGCTTTCTTT
CASSLGGLGGLGAEAFF
>TRBJ2-3|.|TRBV5-1|TRBD2
TGCGCCACCACGACTAGCGGGGGCACAGATACGCAGTATTTT
CATTTSGGTDTQYF
>TRBJ1-2|.|TRBV7-2|.
TGTGCCAGCAGCTTAGCGCGGGCAGGGGCTGGCTACACCTTC
CASSLARAGAGYTF